These 26 T cell receptor beta chains were all obtained from the same sample, sequenced in a study of identical twins. TCRdb independently ran MiXCR on the 5' RACE reads; one entry per CDR3 protein. The table shows 210,000 or so distinct CDR3 sequences, with around 8.1% occurring only once. Separately, the same data were catalogued under a study of yellow fever vaccine responses in identical twins.

The specimen sequenced was memory (CD45RO+) T cells sorted from blood. These receptors all stem from a woman between 18 and 29 years old in good health.

The sample holds many counts of this clonotype. The V gene is TRBV7-9, the J gene TRBJ2-2; D ambiguous. CDR3 length: 14 amino acids. V lost 6 bases and J lost 7, with 15 bases in between. Per the germline V gene, CDR1 is SEHNR and CDR2 is FQNEAQ (reference sequence). The CDR3 region is CASRQSSGGGELFF. In DNA, the CDR3 is TGTGCCAGCAGACAAAGCTCGGGTGGCGGGGAGCTGTTTTTT.

In its sample, this clonotype was seen many times. The V call is TRBV12-3 or TRBV12-4, the J call TRBJ2-2, with TRBD1 as a possible D gene (5 bases). Trimming removed 6 bases from V and 4 bases from J, with 12 bases in between. The CDR3 is 14 amino acids. This CDR3 reads CASSWGSRTGELFF. CDR3 nucleotide sequence: TGTGCCAGCAGCTGGGGCAGTCGCACCGGGGAGCTGTTTTTT.

This clonotype showed up many times. The CDR3 region is CSARDWQGALTAEKLFF. DNA of the CDR3: TGCAGTGCTAGAGATTGGCAGGGGGCACTTACGGCTGAAAAACTGTTTTTT. The gene calls are TRBV20-1 and TRBJ1-4; the match to TRBD1 covers 8 bases. This CDR3 comprises 17 residues. Germline loops: CDR1 DFQATT, CDR2 SNEGSKA (reference sequence). Germline trimming cut 0 bases from V and 7 bases from J; bases unmatched to any gene: 13.

The sample holds many counts of this clonotype. The CDR3 nucleotides are TGTGCCAGCAGCCGAGCTAGCGGGGGGGCCCGAGATACGCAGTATTTT. The encoded protein is CASSRASGGARDTQYF. The rearrangement joins TRBV6-1 to TRBJ2-3, with 12 nucleotides matching TRBD2. CDR1 is MNHNS, CDR2 SASEGT, per germline. This CDR3 contains 16 residues. V lost 6 bases and J lost 5; bases outside the gene matches: 9.

CDR3 sequence (DNA): TGCGCCAGCAGCCCAGCCAGCGCTAACTATGGCTACACCTTC. The encoded protein is CASSPASANYGYTF. The chain has TRBV5-1 and TRBJ1-2, with D unresolved. Germline V gives CDR1 SGHRS, CDR2 YFSETQ. CDR3 length equals 14 residues. Trimming stripped 4 bases from V and 0 bases from J, with 10 bases between.

This clonotype showed up many times. V usage is TRBV29-1 and J usage is TRBJ2-1; D is unclear. Germline V gene data show CDR1 as SQVTM and CDR2 as ANQGSEA. V was shortened by 4 bases and J by 2 bases, with 12 bases between the two germline ends. The CDR3 length is 14 residues. In nucleotides, the CDR3 is TGCAGCGTTGTGCGGCAGCCTCCCTACAATGAGCAGTTCTTC. Its protein is CSVVRQPPYNEQFF.

The V and J genes are TRBV2 and TRBJ2-5, with D perhaps TRBD2 (7 bases). The ends were cut back, 7 bases at V and 4 bases at J, with 16 bases in the middle. The CDR3 spans 14 residues. Germline lookup yields CDR1 SNHLY and CDR2 FYNNEI. This chain's CDR3 is CASTMGGARETQYF. The CDR3 nucleotides read TGTGCCAGCACCATGGGGGGGGCCCGAGAGACCCAGTACTTC. The variable domain in full, with the rest retrieved from reference TRBV2 and TRBJ2-5, is EPEVTQTPSHQVTQMGQEVILRCVPISNHLYFYWYRQILGQKVEFLVSFYNNEISEKSEIFDDQFSVERPDGSNFTLKIRSTKLEDSAMYFCASTMGGARETQYFGPGTRLLVL.

The gene calls are TRBV25-1 and TRBJ2-7; no reliable D call. The length of the CDR3 is 13 residues. Germline lookup yields CDR1 MGHDK and CDR2 SYGVNS. Between the trimmed V and J ends, which lost 3 bases and 5 bases, there was a span of 11 bases. Here the CDR3 DNA reads TGTGCCAGCAGTGATTGGGCTCATGACGAGCAGTACTTC. Translated, it gives CASSDWAHDEQYF.

This clonotype was counted many times. The chain employs TRBV3-1 and TRBJ2-2; 7 bases fit TRBD2. The CDR3 totals 15 residues. The trim removed 4 bases at V and 3 bases at J, leaving 5 bases unmatched. Germline assignment: CDR1 LGHDT and CDR2 YNNKEL (reference sequence). The CDR3 spells CASSPRAGDTGELFF. CDR3 DNA sequence: TGTGCCAGCAGCCCCCGGGCGGGGGACACCGGGGAGCTGTTTTTT.

This clonotype occurred many times. In nucleotides, the CDR3 is TGTGCCAGCAGCTTAGGTCTAGCGGGTACCCAAGAGACCCAGTACTTC. Translated, it gives CASSLGLAGTQETQYF. The chain uses TRBV7-6 and TRBJ2-5, with 8 bases that match TRBD2. The CDR3 has 16 residues. Trimming took 1 base from V and 1 from J; bases not matched to a gene: 5. From germline, CDR1 is SGHVS and CDR2 FNYEAQ.

This clonotype has a count of ten or more. This chain links TRBV27 with TRBJ2-7, with TRBD1 matching over 9 bases. The CDR3 runs 15 residues. Germline CDR1 and CDR2: MNHEY and SMNVEV (reference sequence). J lost 6 bases, V lost 6 bases, and 12 bases had no gene match. This chain's CDR3 is CASSLRDREISEQYF. CDR3 in DNA: TGTGCCAGCAGCCTAAGGGACAGGGAAATTAGCGAGCAGTACTTC.

DNA for the CDR3: TGTGCCAGCAGCTTATGGGCGGGGACTGGCTACACCTTC. Protein product: CASSLWAGTGYTF. The genes are TRBV5-5 and TRBJ1-2; possible D gene TRBD1, 5 bases. Germline assignment: CDR1 SGHKS and CDR2 YYEKEE (reference sequence). CDR3 length: 13 residues. V gave up 2 bases and J gave up 7 bases, with 12 bases separating them.

In this sample, this clonotype turned up a few times. The rearrangement links TRBV11-2 to TRBJ1-1; D gene unclear. Per germline, CDR1 SGHAT and CDR2 FQNNGV. The CDR3 is 16 amino acids. V gave up 5 bases and J gave up 1 base, with 17 bases separating them. The CDR3 loop reads CASSPSVLGGNTEAFF. The DNA for the CDR3 is TGTGCCAGCAGCCCCAGTGTCTTGGGCGGGAACACTGAAGCTTTCTTT.

The J gene is TRBJ1-6, the V gene TRBV5-1; TRBD1 matches 8 bases. This CDR3 spans 16 amino acids. Germline V gene data show CDR1 as SGHRS and CDR2 as YFSETQ. The J segment lost 9 bases and the V segment lost 0 bases, leaving 8 bases of the junction unmatched. CDR3 bases: TGCGCCAGCAGCTTGGCCGTCGGACAGGGAGGTTCACCCCTCCACTTT. Translating gives CASSLAVGQGGSPLHF.

This clonotype has at least ten counts. J is TRBJ1-4 and V is TRBV12-3 or TRBV12-4; possible D gene TRBD1, 6 bases. The CDR3 covers 18 residues. Trimming took off 2 bases at V and 8 bases at J, with 24 bases between the two ends. CDR3 bases: TGTGCCAGCAGTTTAATCCCCAGCAACAGGGCGTCGAACGAAAAACTGTTTTTT. Translating gives CASSLIPSNRASNEKLFF.

In this sample, this clonotype turned up many times. V and J are TRBV20-1 and TRBJ1-5, with 7 nucleotides matching TRBD1. Germline V gives CDR1 DFQATT, CDR2 SNEGSKA (reference sequence). Losses at the gene ends were 4 bases for V and 1 base for J; bases not matched to a gene: 1. The CDR3 totals 13 residues. This CDR3 reads CSAKTGSNQPQHF. Written as DNA, the CDR3 is TGCAGTGCTAAGACAGGGAGCAATCAGCCCCAGCATTTT.

Only a few counts were recorded for this clonotype. V is TRBV7-3 and J is TRBJ2-3; D could derive from TRBD1 or TRBD2 (5 bases each). Germline loops: CDR1 SGHTA, CDR2 FQGTGA. Trimming stripped 8 bases from V and 3 bases from J, with 15 bases between. CDR3 length: 14 residues. CDR3 DNA: TGTGCCAGCGCTACCGGGGACCAGACAGATACGCAGTATTTT. Protein sequence: CASATGDQTDTQYF.

The chain carries TRBV20-1 and TRBJ2-5, with 14 bases identical to TRBD2. Per the germline V gene, CDR1 is DFQATT and CDR2 is SNEGSKA (reference sequence). V lost 4 bases to trimming and J lost 5 bases; unmatched junction nucleotides: 6. This CDR3 is built from 15 residues. As DNA, the CDR3 is TGCAGTGCTATGGGACTAGCGGGAGATCGGGAGACCCAGTACTTC. This translates into CSAMGLAGDRETQYF.

V and J are TRBV20-1 and TRBJ2-4, with 11 nucleotides matching TRBD1. V lost 2 bases, J lost 15 bases, and 12 bases stayed unmatched. The CDR3 spans 14 residues. The germline V gene has CDR1 DFQATT and CDR2 SNEGSKA (reference sequence). In DNA form, the CDR3 reads TGCAGTGCTAGATCGGGACAGGGGGGGCGCGGTGCGTACTTC. Its protein is CSARSGQGGRGAYF.

This clonotype has only a few counts. The V and J genes are TRBV6-6 and TRBJ2-7; 9 bases agree with TRBD1. Germline V gene lookup returns CDR1 MNHNY and CDR2 SVGAGI (reference sequence). Trimming cost V 7 bases and J 6 bases; bases outside gene matches: 7. CDR3 length equals 13 residues. CDR3 region: CASTRTGASEQYF. Here the CDR3 DNA reads TGTGCCAGCACGCGGACAGGGGCTTCCGAGCAGTACTTC.

About this clonotype itself: A read error is possible here, since a much larger clone lies one base away. The genes are TRBV5-1 and TRBJ1-1, with D maybe TRBD1 (6 bases). V gave up 0 bases and J gave up 6 bases, with 18 bases separating them. The CDR3 consists of 16 residues. Germline V gene lookup returns CDR1 SGHRS and CDR2 YFSETQ. Written as DNA, the CDR3 is TGCGCCAGCAGCTTGGGGGGGACACCCCAGGGAGCTGAAGCTTTCTTT. Protein product: CASSLGGTPQGAEAFF.

The chain couples TRBV5-6 to TRBJ2-3; 7 bases fit TRBD1. The CDR3 runs 15 residues. Germline V gene sequence: CDR1 SGHDT, CDR2 YYEEEE. J was trimmed by 6 bases and V by 0 bases; bases with no gene match: 7. The CDR3 region is CASSLGQGVRDTQYF. CDR3 coding DNA: TGTGCCAGCAGCTTGGGGCAGGGGGTGAGGGATACGCAGTATTTT. The full variable domain, completed using reference TRBV5-6 and TRBJ2-3, is DAGVTQSPTHLIKTRGQQVTLRCSPKSGHDTVSWYQQALGQGPQFIFQYYEEEERQRGNFPDRFSGHQFPNYSSELNVNALLLGDSALYLCASSLGQGVRDTQYFGPGTRLTVL.

The CDR3 sequence is CASSFPGQGVSEQYF. The CDR3 bases are TGCGCCAGCAGCTTCCCGGGACAGGGGGTATCCGAGCAGTACTTC. The chain links TRBV4-1 to TRBJ2-7; 11 bases are a match to TRBD1. The CDR3 has 15 amino acids. Trimming removed 5 bases from V and 6 bases from J; junction bases left unmatched: 9. CDR1 and CDR2 from the germline V gene are MGHRA and YSYEKL.

This clonotype came up a few times. The CDR3 sequence is CASSPRGGSNTGELFF. DNA of the CDR3: TGTGCCAGCAGCCCCAGGGGGGGTTCGAACACCGGGGAGCTGTTTTTT. V gene TRBV7-9 combines with J gene TRBJ2-2; perhaps D is TRBD1 or TRBD2 (7 bases each). The CDR3 covers 16 residues. Trimming removed 5 bases from V and 0 bases from J, with 13 bases in between. CDR1 SEHNR and CDR2 FQNEAQ come from the germline V gene (reference sequence).

This clonotype was recorded at least ten times. This chain's CDR3 is CASSLATSGRTDTQYF. As DNA, the CDR3 is TGTGCCAGCAGCTTAGCGACTAGCGGGAGGACAGATACGCAGTATTTT. The chain carries TRBV7-8 and TRBJ2-3; TRBD2 matches at 13 bases. The CDR3 has 16 residues. Looked up from germline, CDR1 is SGHVS and CDR2 is FQNEAQ. With V trimmed by 0 bases and J by 3 bases, 0 bases remained unmatched.

This chain connects TRBV28 to TRBJ2-5, with 8 bases fitting TRBD2. The CDR3 contains 14 residues. V was pared by 7 bases and J by 4 bases, with 8 bases of the junction left unmatched. Germline V gene data show CDR1 as MDHEN and CDR2 as SYDVKM. DNA of the CDR3: TGTGCCAGCACCATACCCCTAGCGGGAGAGACCCAGTACTTC. This translates into CASTIPLAGETQYF.